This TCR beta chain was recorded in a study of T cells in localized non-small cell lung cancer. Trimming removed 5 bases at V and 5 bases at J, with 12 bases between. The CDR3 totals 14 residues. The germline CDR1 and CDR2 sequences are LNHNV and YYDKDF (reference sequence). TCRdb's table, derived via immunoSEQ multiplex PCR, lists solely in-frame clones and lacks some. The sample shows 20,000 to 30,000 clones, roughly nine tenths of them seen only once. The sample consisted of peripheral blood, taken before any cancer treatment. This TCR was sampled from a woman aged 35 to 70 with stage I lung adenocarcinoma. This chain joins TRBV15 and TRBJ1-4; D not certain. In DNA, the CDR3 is TGTGCCACCAGCGGTCAGGAAGCCAATGAAAAACTGTTTTTT. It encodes CATSGQEANEKLFF.